This T cell receptor (beta chain) emerged from a study of blood T cell repertoires in COVID-19. Looking at the study overall: COVID-19 samples from acute and convalescent phases originated in the United States, Italy and Spain. Sources were T cells, B-cell-depleted T cells, or PBMCs; the material itself was cDNA or gDNA.

The authors' processing: Estimates of nucleated cell counts were drawn from the amplification of reference gene primers. Profiling relied on immunoSEQ multiplex PCR, and the TCRdb table lists in-frame clones only, not all of them. V and J calls and clone size are given by that table; D and trimming were obtained from the DNA. The sample records around 100,000 clones, around 83% being singletons. Germline loops: CDR1 GTSNPN, CDR2 SVGIG (reference sequence). This CDR3 comprises 17 residues. With 3 bases clipped from V and 4 bases from J, the junction kept 13 bases outside the gene matches. Sequencing was performed on peripheral blood. This receptor was taken from a human donor in a cohort sampled during active COVID-19. The chain recombines TRBV30 with TRBJ2-2, with 8 bases that match TRBD2. The CDR3 nucleotides read TGTGCCTGGAGAGGCGGGAGGAACTTAAAGGGCACCGGGGAGCTGTTTTTT. It specifies CAWRGGRNLKGTGELFF.